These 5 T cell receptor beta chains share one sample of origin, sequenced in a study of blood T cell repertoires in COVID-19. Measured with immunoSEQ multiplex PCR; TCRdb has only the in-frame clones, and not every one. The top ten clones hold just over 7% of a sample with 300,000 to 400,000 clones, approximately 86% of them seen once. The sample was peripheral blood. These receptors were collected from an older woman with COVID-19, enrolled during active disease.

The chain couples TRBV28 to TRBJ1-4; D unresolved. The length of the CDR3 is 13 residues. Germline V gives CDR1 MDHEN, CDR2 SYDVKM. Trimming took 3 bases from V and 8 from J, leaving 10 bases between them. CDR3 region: CASSFGAEEKLFF. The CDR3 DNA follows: TGTGCCAGCAGTTTTGGTGCGGAGGAAAAACTGTTTTTT. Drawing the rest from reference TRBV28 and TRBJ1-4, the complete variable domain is DVKVTQSSRYLVKRTGEKVFLECVQDMDHENMFWYRQDPGLGLRLIYFSYDVKMKEKGDIPEGYSVSREKKERFSLILESASTNQTSMYLCASSFGAEEKLFFGSGTQLSVL.

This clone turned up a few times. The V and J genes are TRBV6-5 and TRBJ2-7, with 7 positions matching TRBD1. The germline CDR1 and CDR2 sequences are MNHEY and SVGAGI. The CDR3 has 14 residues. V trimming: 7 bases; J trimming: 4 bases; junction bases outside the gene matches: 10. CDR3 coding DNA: TGTGCCAGCACCGGGTCGGGACAGAAGTACGAGCAGTACTTC. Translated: CASTGSGQKYEQYF.

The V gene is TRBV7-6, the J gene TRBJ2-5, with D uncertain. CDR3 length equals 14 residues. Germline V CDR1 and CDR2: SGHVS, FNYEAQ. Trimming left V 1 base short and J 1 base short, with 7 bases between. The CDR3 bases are TGTGCCAGCAGCTTAGGGGCTATCCAAGAGACCCAGTACTTC. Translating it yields CASSLGAIQETQYF. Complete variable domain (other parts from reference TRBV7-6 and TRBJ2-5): GAGVSQSPRYKVTKRGQDVALRCDPISGHVSLYWYRQALGQGPEFLTYFNYEAQQDKSGLPNDRFSAERPEGSISTLTIQRTEQRDSAMYRCASSLGAIQETQYFGPGTRLLVL.

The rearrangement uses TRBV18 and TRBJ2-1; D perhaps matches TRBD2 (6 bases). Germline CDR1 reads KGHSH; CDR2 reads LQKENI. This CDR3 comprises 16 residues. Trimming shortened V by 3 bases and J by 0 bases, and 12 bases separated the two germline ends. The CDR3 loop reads CASSPGGLSSYNEQFF. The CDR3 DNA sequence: TGTGCCAGCTCACCCGGGGGTCTGAGCTCCTACAATGAGCAGTTCTTC.

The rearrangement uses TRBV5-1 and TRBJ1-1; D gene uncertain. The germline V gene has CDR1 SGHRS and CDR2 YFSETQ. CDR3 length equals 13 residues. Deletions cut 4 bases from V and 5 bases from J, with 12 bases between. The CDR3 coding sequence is TGCGCCAGCAGCGGTCACCAGAGGACTGAAGCTTTCTTT. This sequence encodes CASSGHQRTEAFF.